The sequence of this T cell receptor beta chain was determined in a study of human T cells and chemical hapten exposure. Study as a whole: Upper back patch tests used 0.01% DPC, scored after 6 days. Whole-study results and caveats: Expanded TCRs grouped into significantly more large CDR3 similarity clusters than controls produced.

Time point defined: patch test 2, 6 weeks after DPC sensitization. The treatment here: therapeutic diphenylcyclopropenone sensitization with weekly scalp DPC. At patch-test visits, sampling came before the patch test. Trimming took off 5 bases at V and 9 bases at J, with 23 bases between the two ends. This CDR3 spans 16 amino acids. Germline V lookup: CDR1 KGHSH, CDR2 LQKENI. As for this clonotype: The antigen is unknown.

A single record per CDR3 protein comes from TCRdb applying MiXCR to the RACE reads. This sample carries some 150,000 distinct CDR3 sequences, about 12% of them seen once, and the ten largest clones take more than 1.1%. The sample in question was whole blood, obtained in connection with sensitization to the hapten diphenylcyclopropenone (DPC). The chain couples TRBV18 to TRBJ2-1; D tentatively reads TRBD1 or TRBD2 (6 bases each). The TCR was taken from a woman aged 45-59 years with alopecia areata. Some clones in this sample may be carry-over from other donors' samples. CDR3 DNA sequence: TGTGCCAGCTCATCAGGGGTAGTGGGAGGAAAAAGTGAGCAGTTCTTC. Its protein product is CASSSGVVGGKSEQFF. The variable domain in full, completed from reference TRBV18 and TRBJ2-1, reads NAGVMQNPRHLVRRRGQEARLRCSPMKGHSHVYWYRQLPEEGLKFMVYLQKENIIDESGMPKERFSAEFPKEGPSILRIQQVVRGDSAAYFCASSSGVVGGKSEQFFGPGTRLTVL.